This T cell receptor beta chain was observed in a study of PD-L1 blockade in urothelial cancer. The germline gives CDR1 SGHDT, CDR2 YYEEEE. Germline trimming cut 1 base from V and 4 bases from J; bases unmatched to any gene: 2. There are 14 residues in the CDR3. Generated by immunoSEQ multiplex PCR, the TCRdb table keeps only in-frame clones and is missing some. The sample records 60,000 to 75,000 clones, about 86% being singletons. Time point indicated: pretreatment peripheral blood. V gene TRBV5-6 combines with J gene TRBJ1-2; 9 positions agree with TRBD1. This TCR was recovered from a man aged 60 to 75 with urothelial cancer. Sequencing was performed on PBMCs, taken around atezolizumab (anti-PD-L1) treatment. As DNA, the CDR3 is TGTGCCAGCAGCTTGCGGGACAGGGTCTATGGCTACACCTTC. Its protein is CASSLRDRVYGYTF.